These 20 T cell receptor beta chains came from one sample sequenced in a study of T cell repertoires in cytomegalovirus infection. MiXCR was run by TCRdb on the reads, yielding one entry per CDR3 protein. The table lists approximately 250,000 distinct CDR3 sequences, 22% of them singletons, with roughly 18% in the top ten. The sample taken for sequencing was CD8+ T cells from PBMCs. These receptors came from a human donor in good health (CMV status not recorded). Some clones in this sample may be carry-over from other donors' samples.

At least ten counts were recorded for this clonotype. The rearrangement joins TRBV4-1 to TRBJ2-1, with 9 bases that match TRBD2. From germline, CDR1 is MGHRA and CDR2 YSYEKL. V shed 0 bases and J 9 bases; nucleotides not matched to a gene: 6. The CDR3 extends over 15 amino acids. The CDR3 loop is CASSQEGGGASEQFF. The CDR3 nucleotides read TGCGCCAGCAGCCAAGAAGGCGGGGGGGCCAGTGAGCAGTTCTTC.

The genes are TRBV12-3 or TRBV12-4 and TRBJ2-7; 8 bases map to TRBD1. The CDR3 contains 15 residues. V lost 5 bases and J lost 5; bases outside the gene matches: 11. The CDR3 sequence is CASSVGQGLSNEQYF. In DNA, the CDR3 is TGTGCCAGCAGTGTAGGACAGGGATTATCGAACGAGCAGTACTTC.

V usage is TRBV12-3 or TRBV12-4 and J usage is TRBJ1-5; 7 nucleotides match TRBD1. J was trimmed by 3 bases and V by 5 bases; bases with no gene match: 4. This CDR3 has 14 amino acids. DNA of the CDR3: TGTGCCAGCAGTCCGACAGGGACCAATCAGCCCCAGCATTTT. This sequence encodes CASSPTGTNQPQHF.

The genes are TRBV23-1 and TRBJ2-1; tentatively, D is TRBD1 (6 bases). TRBV23-1 counts as an open reading frame of uncertain function. The CDR3 has 17 amino acids. The V end was cut by 1 base, the J end by 8 bases, with 21 bases between. The CDR3 reads CASSQYPPGVTLDEQFF. The DNA for the CDR3 is TGCGCCAGCAGTCAATACCCCCCAGGGGTAACTTTAGATGAGCAGTTCTTC.

V is TRBV7-9 and J is TRBJ2-7; weak D call: TRBD1 (5 bases). CDR3 length: 15 amino acids. The germline V and J ends were trimmed by 4 bases and 2 bases, with 15 bases remaining between them. Germline V gene data show CDR1 as SEHNR and CDR2 as FQNEAQ (reference sequence). The chain's CDR3 is CASSSRQTLAYEQYF. The DNA of the CDR3 is TGTGCCAGCAGCTCTCGACAGACATTGGCCTACGAGCAGTACTTC.

In its sample, this clonotype was seen many times. The chain couples TRBV7-2 to TRBJ2-4; D unresolved. V lost 5 bases, J lost 2 bases, and 16 bases lay in between. Germline CDR1 is SGHTA and CDR2 is FQGNSA. This CDR3 contains 16 residues. The CDR3: CASSTPWAASKNIQYF. CDR3 sequence (DNA): TGTGCCAGCAGCACGCCGTGGGCAGCCTCCAAAAACATTCAGTACTTC. The full variable domain, in which reference TRBV7-2 and TRBJ2-4 provide the parts outside the CDR3, is GAGVSQSPSNKVTEKGKDVELRCDPISGHTALYWYRQSLGQGLEFLIYFQGNSAPDKSGLPSDRFSAERTGGSVSTLTIQRTQQEDSAVYLCASSTPWAASKNIQYFGAGTRLSVL.

This clonotype was counted at least ten times. The V and J genes are TRBV6-1 and TRBJ2-1; 9 bases line up with TRBD1. In germline, CDR1 is MNHNS, CDR2 SASEGT. CDR3 length equals 16 residues. The V gene end was trimmed by 4 bases and the J gene end by 2 bases; junction bases not matched to a gene: 6. The CDR3 sequence is CASSVRDRVTYNEQFF. Here the CDR3 DNA reads TGTGCCAGCAGTGTCCGGGACAGGGTTACCTACAATGAGCAGTTCTTC.

This clonotype has a handful of counts. The V gene is TRBV6-5, the J gene TRBJ2-1; 9 nucleotides match TRBD2. After removal of 6 bases from V and 2 bases from J, the junction contained 8 bases not matched to a gene. Germline lookup yields CDR1 MNHEY and CDR2 SVGAGI. This CDR3 comprises 16 residues. The CDR3 sequence: CASSTSGGLPYNEQFF. CDR3 coding DNA: TGTGCCAGCAGCACCAGCGGGGGGCTTCCCTACAATGAGCAGTTCTTC.

The CDR3 DNA follows: TGTGCCAGCAGCTGGACATTGAGTAATTCACCCCTCCACTTT. Translated, it gives CASSWTLSNSPLHF. The chain employs TRBV28 and TRBJ1-6; D is possibly TRBD1 (5 bases). In germline, CDR1 is MDHEN, CDR2 SYDVKM. The CDR3 is 14 residues long. Trimming shortened V by 6 bases and J by 6 bases, and 12 bases separated the two germline ends.

This clonotype has more than one count but fewer than ten. The chain's CDR3 is CASRQNRGFNEKLFF. CDR3 in DNA: TGTGCCAGCAGACAAAACAGGGGGTTTAATGAAAAACTGTTTTTT. The rearrangement uses TRBV6-1 and TRBJ1-4; 8 bases line up with TRBD1. The CDR3 covers 15 residues. V gave up 6 bases and J gave up 4 bases; unmatched junction bases: 7. Germline V gene data show CDR1 as MNHNS and CDR2 as SASEGT.

This clonotype was seen repeatedly, ten times or more. This rearrangement joins TRBV5-1 to TRBJ1-2; 8 bases are a match to TRBD1. The CDR3 loop spans 14 amino acids. The J segment lost 6 bases and the V segment lost 0 bases, leaving 4 bases of the junction unmatched. From germline, CDR1 is SGHRS and CDR2 YFSETQ. This CDR3 is CASSLVMTGDGYTF. As DNA, the CDR3 is TGCGCCAGCAGCTTGGTGATGACAGGGGATGGCTACACCTTC. Full variable domain (outside the CDR3, taken from reference TRBV5-1 and TRBJ1-2): KAGVTQTPRYLIKTRGQQVTLSCSPISGHRSVSWYQQTPGQGLQFLFEYFSETQRNKGNFPGRFSGRQFSNSRSEMNVSTLELGDSALYLCASSLVMTGDGYTFGSGTRLTVV.

Comments on this clonotype: Germline is not matched at one junction end, which may reflect a read error. This rearrangement joins TRBV5-6 to TRBJ2-1; no clear D. The CDR3 totals 12 residues. From germline, CDR1 is SGHDT and CDR2 YYEEEE. The CDR3 sequence: CASSLGYNEQLF. CDR3 nucleotides: TGTGCCAGCAGCTTGGGATACAATGAGCAGCTCTTC.

This clonotype was seen only a few times. This chain links TRBV19 with TRBJ2-1; 12 bases agree with TRBD2. The CDR3 length is 17 residues. Germline values: CDR1 LNHDA, CDR2 SQIVND (reference sequence). V shed 1 base, J shed 6 bases, and the junction held 7 bases outside the gene matches. CDR3 coding DNA: TGTGCCAGTAGTATAGCCACCGGACTAGCGGGGAGCAATGAGCAGTTCTTC. Encoded protein: CASSIATGLAGSNEQFF.

This clonotype was seen ten or more times. The chain joins TRBV7-2 to TRBJ2-2, with TRBD1 matching over 9 bases. Trimming cost V 5 bases and J 6 bases; bases outside gene matches: 10. The CDR3 has 16 amino acids. Germline-derived CDR1 and CDR2 are SGHTA and FQGNSA. CDR3 DNA: TGTGCCAGCAGCCACCGGGACAGGGTCTTTTCCGGGGAGCTGTTTTTT. It is translated as CASSHRDRVFSGELFF.

This clonotype has a handful of counts. V and J are TRBV15 and TRBJ2-1; 13 bases line up with TRBD2. The CDR3 has 19 amino acids. In germline, CDR1 is LNHNV, CDR2 YYDKDF (reference sequence). After removal of 0 bases from V and 2 bases from J, the junction contained 7 bases not matched to a gene. The CDR3: CATSRDSGLAGDPYNEQFF. In DNA, the CDR3 is TGTGCCACCAGCAGAGATTCTGGACTAGCGGGGGACCCCTACAATGAGCAGTTCTTC.

This clonotype has at least ten counts. The chain has TRBV20-1 and TRBJ2-1; 9 bases fit TRBD2. The CDR3 length is 15 residues. The V gene's germline CDR1 is DFQATT and CDR2 SNEGSKA (reference sequence). Trimming cost V 3 bases and J 5 bases; bases outside gene matches: 8. In nucleotides, the CDR3 is TGCAGTGCTAGCTCGGCTAGCGGGGACAACAATGAGCAGTTCTTC. It is translated as CSASSASGDNNEQFF.

The gene calls are TRBV25-1 and TRBJ2-7; 8 bases match TRBD1. The CDR3 contains 17 residues. The V segment lost 3 bases and the J segment 3 bases; nucleotides outside the gene matches: 13. Germline CDR1 MGHDK, CDR2 SYGVNS. The DNA for the CDR3 is TGTGCCAGCAGTGATACACAGGGGGGATTCGTAGACTACGAGCAGTACTTC. Amino acid sequence: CASSDTQGGFVDYEQYF.

The chain is built from TRBV28 and TRBJ1-2; D not certain. Germline-derived CDR1 and CDR2 are MDHEN and SYDVKM. CDR3 size: 11 residues. V dropped 3 bases and J dropped 8 bases, with 7 bases sitting between them. The CDR3 nucleotides read TGTGCCAGCAGTTTCCCTAGCGGCTACACCTTC. Residues: CASSFPSGYTF.

This clonotype was seen a few times. This chain links TRBV27 with TRBJ1-5; D perhaps matches TRBD1 (5 bases). The CDR3 is 12 amino acids. The germline V gene has CDR1 MNHEY and CDR2 SMNVEV (reference sequence). V was shortened by 4 bases and J by 11 bases, with 12 bases between the two germline ends. CDR3 bases: TGTGCCAGCAGTTCCCCCCCGGGGGCCCAGCATTTT. Residues: CASSSPPGAQHF.

The chain joins TRBV7-9 to TRBJ2-3; weak D call: TRBD1 (6 bases). Germline values: CDR1 SEHNR, CDR2 FQNEAQ (reference sequence). V lost 5 bases to trimming and J lost 3 bases, with 12 bases between them. This CDR3 is 14 amino acids long. The CDR3 loop reads CASSDRRRTDTQYF. The CDR3, as DNA: TGTGCCAGCAGCGACAGGCGCCGTACAGATACGCAGTATTTT.